Each of the 2 T cell receptor beta chains below was sequenced from the same sample in a study of T cell responses to AZD1222 COVID-19 vaccine. Data came from immunoSEQ multiplex PCR; TCRdb stores just in-frame clones and leaves some out. This table holds under 150,000 clones, around 90% found once. The sample was peripheral blood, taken on day 0 of AZD1222 vaccination. The receptors stem from an adult in good health.

J is TRBJ1-1 and V is TRBV5-1; no clear D. This CDR3 spans 14 amino acids. Germline CDR1 and CDR2: SGHRS and YFSETQ. V was trimmed by 0 bases and J by 1 base, leaving 7 bases between them. The chain's CDR3 is CASSLGTSNTEAFF. For the CDR3, the DNA is TGCGCCAGCAGCTTGGGTACGTCGAACACTGAAGCTTTCTTT.

The chain employs TRBV6-5 and TRBJ1-2; the D gene is possibly TRBD1 (6 bases). Germline V gene sequence: CDR1 MNHEY, CDR2 SVGAGI. The CDR3 is 13 residues long. V dropped 6 bases and J dropped 5 bases, with 13 bases sitting between them. For the CDR3, the DNA is TGTGCCAGCAGCGTAGACAGGAGTTATGGCTACACCTTC. This translates into CASSVDRSYGYTF.